These 28 T cell receptor beta chains originate from one sample sequenced in a study of blood T cell repertoires in COVID-19. Profiling relied on immunoSEQ multiplex PCR, and the TCRdb table lists in-frame clones only, not all of them. The sample lists 490,000 or so clones; roughly 88% were seen once. Source material: PBMCs or T cells enriched from blood (not recorded which). All receptors come from a woman in her 40s who had recovered from COVID-19.

The chain employs TRBV18 and TRBJ2-4; no definite D call. Germline V gene sequence: CDR1 KGHSH, CDR2 LQKENI. The CDR3 runs to 15 residues. Trimming took off 6 bases at V and 3 bases at J, with 15 bases between the two ends. Here the CDR3 DNA reads TGTGCCAGCTCTCTGGGCCCAGGTGGCAAAAACATTCAGTACTTC. This codes for CASSLGPGGKNIQYF.

Details on this clone: A junction boundary mismatches the germline segment, possibly from a read error. The CDR3, as DNA: TGTGCCAGCAGCTTTGGCAGGTCCTCTAGAAACACCATATATTTT. Translated, it gives CASSFGRSSRNTIYF. The chain joins TRBV11-2 to TRBJ1-3; no clear D. Looked up from germline, CDR1 is SGHAT and CDR2 is FQNNGV. The CDR3 has 15 amino acids.

The J gene is TRBJ1-2, the V gene TRBV5-1; a weak D match, TRBD1 (5 bases). The CDR3 runs to 14 residues. The germline gives CDR1 SGHRS, CDR2 YFSETQ. Trimming pared 1 base from V and 6 bases from J, leaving 13 bases between. CDR3 DNA sequence: TGCGCCAGCAGCTTGTCAGGGAGGGCGGATGGCTACACCTTC. Encoded protein: CASSLSGRADGYTF.

CDR3 nucleotides: TGTGCCAGCAGCTCAAGTAGGGGCATGAACACTGAAGCTTTCTTT. Translating it yields CASSSSRGMNTEAFF. The V call is TRBV7-2, the J call TRBJ1-1; D may be TRBD1 (5 bases). Germline loops: CDR1 SGHTA, CDR2 FQGNSA. This CDR3 contains 15 residues. Trimming stripped 4 bases from V and 0 bases from J, with 12 bases between.

CDR3 in amino acids: CASSKEDRGLNTEAFF. CDR3 in DNA: TGTGCCAGCAGCAAAGAGGACAGGGGGCTGAACACTGAAGCTTTCTTT. The rearrangement joins TRBV21-1 to TRBJ1-1; the DNA was not compared with TRBD1, the D call given in the table. TRBV21-1 counts as a pseudogene. This CDR3 spans 16 amino acids.

This chain uses TRBV5-8 with TRBJ1-1; D is unclear. V was trimmed by 4 bases and J by 4 bases, leaving 14 bases between them. The germline V gene encodes CDR1 SGHTS and CDR2 YDEGEE. CDR3 length: 14 amino acids. CDR3 in DNA: TGTGCCAGCAGCAAGGGAGTCTGGGGCACTGAAGCTTTCTTT. As protein: CASSKGVWGTEAFF.

This chain uses TRBV7-9 with TRBJ2-2; D is perhaps TRBD1 (5 bases). Trimming left V 2 bases short and J 3 bases short, with 7 bases between. Germline CDR1 and CDR2: SEHNR and FQNEAQ (reference sequence). This CDR3 is 14 amino acids long. The CDR3 coding sequence is TGTGCCAGCAGCTTAAGACAGCACACCGGGGAGCTGTTTTTT. Translating gives CASSLRQHTGELFF. Supplemented by reference TRBV7-9 and TRBJ2-2, the full variable domain reads DTGVSQNPRHKITKRGQNVTFRCDPISEHNRLYWYRQTLGQGPEFLTYFQNEAQLEKSRLLSDRFSAERPKGSFSTLEIQRTEQGDSAMYLCASSLRQHTGELFFGEGSRLTVL.

The chain links TRBV9 to TRBJ1-1; TRBD1 is a possible D gene (6 bases). The CDR3 totals 15 residues. Germline V lookup: CDR1 SGDLS, CDR2 YYNGEE. With 0 bases removed from V and 5 bases from J, the gap between germline ends came to 14 bases. This CDR3 is CASSVGGGASTEAFF. The DNA for the CDR3 is TGTGCCAGCAGCGTAGGAGGGGGAGCCAGTACTGAAGCTTTCTTT.

The rearrangement joins TRBV29-1 to TRBJ2-7; perhaps TRBD2 as D (5 bases). V gave up 7 bases and J gave up 2 bases, with 15 bases separating them. The CDR3 extends over 13 amino acids. The germline V gene encodes CDR1 SQVTM and CDR2 ANQGSEA. The CDR3 DNA sequence: TGCAGCGCTGACCGGGATTCCCCCTACGAGCAGTACTTC. It encodes CSADRDSPYEQYF.

The chain has TRBV5-8 and TRBJ1-5, with D possibly TRBD1 on 5 matching bases. The CDR3 is made up of 15 amino acids. V lost 0 bases and J 0 bases, leaving 7 bases between the germline ends. The germline gives CDR1 SGHTS, CDR2 YDEGEE. Written as DNA, the CDR3 is TGTGCCAGCAGCTTGGGACAGTATAGCAATCAGCCCCAGCATTTT. It translates to CASSLGQYSNQPQHF.

The chain links TRBV7-2 to TRBJ2-7; D gene unclear. The V end lost 1 base, the J end lost 0 bases, and 10 bases lay between the germline ends. This CDR3 contains 15 residues. CDR1 SGHTA and CDR2 FQGNSA come from the germline V gene. The CDR3 here is CASSLDSAGSYEQYF. Written as DNA, the CDR3 is TGTGCCAGCAGCTTAGATTCGGCAGGCTCCTACGAGCAGTACTTC.

The CDR3 DNA reads TGCGCCAGCAGCCAAGTTTTCCTAGCGGGGGTTACCTACGAGCAGTACTTC. Protein sequence: CASSQVFLAGVTYEQYF. The V and J genes are TRBV4-1 and TRBJ2-7; 10 bases map to TRBD2. The trim removed 1 base at V and 2 bases at J, leaving 8 bases unmatched. The CDR3 has 17 amino acids. Germline assignment: CDR1 MGHRA and CDR2 YSYEKL.

In this sample, this clone turned up once. The chain is built from TRBV11-2 and TRBJ1-2, with a tentative D call TRBD1 (5 bases). The CDR3 is made up of 13 amino acids. The V end was cut by 8 bases, the J end by 8 bases, with 18 bases between. Germline values: CDR1 SGHAT, CDR2 FQNNGV. The CDR3, as DNA: TGTGCCAGCGAGGTCGGGGGACTGAGGGGCTACACCTTC. This codes for CASEVGGLRGYTF.

This chain uses TRBV24-1 with TRBJ1-6, with D possibly matching TRBD1 (6 bases). Germline assignment: CDR1 KGHDR and CDR2 SFDVKD. The V and J ends lost 4 bases and 8 bases respectively, with 17 bases between them. The CDR3 has 16 residues. CDR3 nucleotides: TGTGCCACCAGTGAGGATCGGGTCAGGGGCTATTCACCCCTCCACTTT. Its protein product is CATSEDRVRGYSPLHF.

V gene TRBV6-1 combines with J gene TRBJ2-5; the D gene is possibly TRBD2 (6 bases). This CDR3 is built from 16 residues. With 2 bases removed from V and 5 bases from J, the gap between germline ends came to 18 bases. Per germline, CDR1 MNHNS and CDR2 SASEGT. The CDR3 coding sequence is TGTGCCAGCAGTGAAATTCGCGGGGCTTCCGTGGAGACCCAGTACTTC. This encodes CASSEIRGASVETQYF.

This chain joins TRBV25-1 and TRBJ2-5; 9 nucleotides align to TRBD2. Losses at the gene ends were 1 base for V and 5 bases for J; bases not matched to a gene: 8. The germline gives CDR1 MGHDK, CDR2 SYGVNS. The CDR3 extends over 16 amino acids. The CDR3 region has the DNA TGTGCCAGCAGTGAATTGAGTAGCGGGAGCTTGGAGACCCAGTACTTC. Its protein is CASSELSSGSLETQYF.

The J gene is TRBJ2-2, the V gene TRBV4-1; no clear D gene. V lost 0 bases and J lost 2, with 7 bases in between. The CDR3 contains 15 residues. Germline loops: CDR1 MGHRA, CDR2 YSYEKL. CDR3 protein: CASSQEARNTGELFF. DNA of the CDR3: TGCGCCAGCAGCCAAGAGGCCAGAAACACCGGGGAGCTGTTTTTT.

J is TRBJ2-5 and V is TRBV29-1, with a tentative D call TRBD2 (6 bases). The CDR3 consists of 12 residues. Germline CDR1 reads SQVTM; CDR2 reads ANQGSEA. Trimming removed 4 bases at V and 5 bases at J, with 11 bases between. The CDR3 is CSVGSGRETQYF. The CDR3 coding sequence is TGCAGCGTTGGGTCGGGGAGGGAGACCCAGTACTTC.

The chain uses TRBV4-3 and TRBJ1-3; D not resolved. CDR3 length: 15 residues. With 1 base removed from V and 2 bases from J, the gap between germline ends came to 9 bases. From germline, CDR1 is LGHNA and CDR2 YSLEER. The CDR3: CASSQGAGTGNTIYF. The CDR3 bases are TGCGCCAGCAGCCAAGGCGCGGGAACTGGAAACACCATATATTTT.

This chain links TRBV5-5 with TRBJ2-7; 9 bases line up with TRBD1. The V and J ends lost 2 bases and 2 bases, in that order; junction bases with no gene match: 2. This CDR3 contains 14 residues. CDR1 is SGHKS and CDR2 is YYEKEE in the germline V gene (reference sequence). In DNA form, the CDR3 reads TGTGCCAGCAGCTTTGGACAGGGGACCTACGAGCAGTACTTC. Translated, it gives CASSFGQGTYEQYF. Variable domain in full (rest from reference TRBV5-5 and TRBJ2-7): DAGVTQSPTHLIKTRGQQVTLRCSPISGHKSVSWYQQVLGQGPQFIFQYYEKEERGRGNFPDRFSARQFPNYSSELNVNALLLGDSALYLCASSFGQGTYEQYFGPGTRLTVT.

Only a few counts were recorded for this clone. The V and J genes are TRBV6-5 and TRBJ1-2; tentatively, D is TRBD1 (6 bases). Germline V CDR1 and CDR2: MNHEY, SVGAGI. V lost 6 bases and J 6 bases, leaving 11 bases between the germline ends. The CDR3 covers 12 residues. CDR3 in amino acids: CASRQGRDGYTF. The DNA of the CDR3 is TGTGCCAGCAGACAGGGTCGGGATGGCTACACCTTC.

The rearrangement uses TRBV28 and TRBJ1-3; weak D call: TRBD1 (5 bases). Trimming took 5 bases from V and 2 from J, leaving 13 bases between them. Germline lookup yields CDR1 MDHEN and CDR2 SYDVKM. The CDR3 consists of 15 residues. The CDR3 DNA follows: TGTGCCAGCAGTATCCGGGACTACACTGGAAACACCATATATTTT. This gives the protein CASSIRDYTGNTIYF. Supplemented by reference TRBV28 and TRBJ1-3, the full variable domain reads DVKVTQSSRYLVKRTGEKVFLECVQDMDHENMFWYRQDPGLGLRLIYFSYDVKMKEKGDIPEGYSVSREKKERFSLILESASTNQTSMYLCASSIRDYTGNTIYFGEGSWLTVV.

This chain links TRBV5-4 with TRBJ2-5, with TRBD2 identical over 10 bases. Germline V CDR1 and CDR2: SGHNT, YYREEE (reference sequence). V lost 4 bases and J lost 5; bases outside the gene matches: 5. CDR3 length: 14 residues. The CDR3 is CASSRGTSAETQYF. CDR3 nucleotides: TGTGCCAGCAGCCGAGGGACTAGCGCCGAGACCCAGTACTTC.

The J gene is TRBJ1-5, the V gene TRBV10-1; D ambiguous. The length of the CDR3 is 15 residues. Germline CDR1 and CDR2: WNHNN and SYGVQD (reference sequence). Trimming removed 6 bases at V and 7 bases at J, with 19 bases between. CDR3: CASREANLAWQPQHF. Written as DNA, the CDR3 is TGCGCCAGCAGAGAAGCGAACTTAGCTTGGCAGCCCCAGCATTTT.

This clone came up once. This chain connects TRBV4-1 to TRBJ1-2, with D perhaps matching TRBD1 (5 bases). The germline V gene has CDR1 MGHRA and CDR2 YSYEKL. V was cut by 4 bases and J by 0 bases, with 6 bases left in between. The CDR3 covers 13 residues. The CDR3, as DNA: TGCGCCAGCAGCCGGACACCTAACTATGGCTACACCTTC. Protein sequence: CASSRTPNYGYTF.

The chain couples TRBV18 to TRBJ1-1, with unresolved D. Trimming took off 6 bases at V and 0 bases at J, with 11 bases between the two ends. This CDR3 comprises 14 residues. In germline, CDR1 is KGHSH, CDR2 LQKENI. CDR3 in DNA: TGTGCCAGCTCCACTGTCGGGGTGAACACTGAAGCTTTCTTT. As protein: CASSTVGVNTEAFF.

As DNA, the CDR3 is TGCAGCGTTGAGGCCACGTTATTGGACACTGAAGCTTTCTTT. Amino acid sequence: CSVEATLLDTEAFF. The chain links TRBV29-1 to TRBJ1-1; D gene uncertain. The CDR3 runs to 14 residues. The ends were cut back, 3 bases at V and 3 bases at J, with 14 bases in the middle. The germline V gene encodes CDR1 SQVTM and CDR2 ANQGSEA.

The V gene is TRBV7-9, the J gene TRBJ1-1; 7 nucleotides line up with TRBD1. V shed 5 bases, J shed 6 bases, and the junction held 12 bases outside the gene matches. This CDR3 region has 15 residues. Germline CDR1 reads SEHNR; CDR2 reads FQNEAQ (reference sequence). The CDR3 sequence: CASSRSGTAGAEAFF. The CDR3 DNA reads as TGTGCCAGCAGCCGTTCCGGGACAGCCGGAGCTGAAGCTTTCTTT.